A selection of T cell receptor beta chains follows, all from one sample in a study of OX40 agonist ivuxolimab in advanced cancers. Here immunoSEQ multiplex PCR was the method, and the copy in TCRdb shows in-frame clones only, minus some. The sample consists of tens of thousands of clones, roughly 87% of them appearing once. Sequencing used CD4+ or CD8+ T cells sorted from blood, obtained in a trial of the OX40 agonist ivuxolimab. The origin of the receptors is an adult with an advanced solid tumor such as melanoma, head and neck, liver or kidney cancer. The CDR3 runs from the conserved cysteine through the conserved F or W. The D gene is left open where the match is weak. Clone size is given for some rows only: seen once, a few or many times, or a class if the clone is expanded.

TGCGCCAGCAGCTTGGGACAGCACTACTCTGGGGCCAACGTCCTGACTTTC,CASSLGQHYSGANVLTF,-,-,TRBV5-1,TRBJ2-6
TGTGCCAGCAGTGCAACGGGAGGTTTGAACACTGAAGCTTTCTTT,CASSATGGLNTEAFF,few,-,TRBV6-4,TRBJ1-1
TGTGCCAGCAGCTTGAAACGGGCTGGGACCGGGGAGCTGTTTTTT,CASSLKRAGTGELFF,-,-,TRBV5-4,TRBJ2-2
TGTGCCAGCAGCTTAGGGGCCATGAACACTGAAGCTTTCTTT,CASSLGAMNTEAFF,-,-,TRBV13,TRBJ1-1
TGTGCCAGCAGCCCGAGGGGACAAAACTATGGCTACACCTTC,CASSPRGQNYGYTF,-,-,TRBV5-4,TRBJ1-2
TGTGCCAGTAGTATAGGAGAATATTCGGATGAAAAACTGTTTTTT,CASSIGEYSDEKLFF,-,-,TRBV19,TRBJ1-4
TGTGCCAGCAGTTACTCGTCCAGGGTCTCTGGAAACACCATATATTTT,CASSYSSRVSGNTIYF,-,-,TRBV6-5,TRBJ1-3
TGTGCCAGCAGTGAAGAGAGGACTAGCGGGAGTCTCAGGGAGCAGTTCTTC,CASSEERTSGSLREQFF,once,TRBD2,TRBV2,TRBJ2-1
TGTGCCAGCAGCTTAGGGGATTCACCCCTCCACTTT,CASSLGDSPLHF,-,-,TRBV7-2,TRBJ1-6
TGTGCCAGCAGCTTGGGACTAGCGTGGAACGAGCAGTACTTC,CASSLGLAWNEQYF,once,TRBD2,TRBV7-3,TRBJ2-7
TGCGCCAGCAGCAACTCCCCAGGCGGGAACTCCTACGAGCAGTACTTC,CASSNSPGGNSYEQYF,-,-,TRBV5-1,TRBJ2-7
TGCGCCAGCAGCCAAGACGACAGAGCCTCCTACAATGAGCAGTTCTTC,CASSQDDRASYNEQFF,-,-,TRBV4-1,TRBJ2-1
TGTGCCAGCAGTACTCTGGGACAGGGGGGATACGAGCAGTACTTC,CASSTLGQGGYEQYF,-,TRBD1,TRBV28,TRBJ2-7
TGTGCCAGTAGTATAGGGGGTAGCGGGAAGGGGAATGAGCAGTTCTTC,CASSIGGSGKGNEQFF,few,TRBD2,TRBV19,TRBJ2-1
TGTGCCAGCGAAGACAATTACGAGCAGTACTTC,CASEDNYEQYF,-,-,TRBV6-6,TRBJ2-7
TGTGCCAGTAGTACCCGAGGGGCGGGCTACGAGCAGTACTTC,CASSTRGAGYEQYF,-,-,TRBV19,TRBJ2-7
TGTGCCAGCAGTGACCAACCAGGTCCCTTCTATGGCTACACCTTC,CASSDQPGPFYGYTF,-,-,TRBV6-4,TRBJ1-2
TGTGCCAGCAGTCCGGGACTAGCTTCCGGGGAGCTGTTTTTT,CASSPGLASGELFF,few,TRBD2,TRBV6-4,TRBJ2-2
TGTGCCAGCAGCCGTCAGTCCACTAGCGGGAGAGGAGCCGGGGAGCTGTTTTTT,CASSRQSTSGRGAGELFF,-,TRBD2,TRBV7-3,TRBJ2-2
TGTGCCAGCAGTCCGTGGGGTAGCGGGAGGGCCGGAGATACGCAGTATTTT,CASSPWGSGRAGDTQYF,-,TRBD2,TRBV27,TRBJ2-3
TGTGCCAGCAGCCACCCTGGGGGGGGTGAAAACACCATATATTTT,CASSHPGGGENTIYF,-,-,TRBV11-2,TRBJ1-3
TGTGCCAGCAGCTCCGCGGACCGGATTGGGGGCTACACCTTC,CASSSADRIGGYTF,-,-,TRBV5-8,TRBJ1-2
TGTGCCAGCAGGCGGGGACAGGGGGCCGTTGGCTACACCTTC,CASRRGQGAVGYTF,-,TRBD1,TRBV6-6,TRBJ1-2
TGTGCCAGCAGGGGGTTCCATGGCTACACCTTC,CASRGFHGYTF,-,-,TRBV28,TRBJ1-2
TGCGCCAGCAGCCCGAAGACTAGCGGGACCGGCGAGCAGTACTTC,CASSPKTSGTGEQYF,-,TRBD2,TRBV5-1,TRBJ2-7
TGTGCCAGCAGTTTTCAAGATTCCTCTGGGAACACCATATATTTT,CASSFQDSSGNTIYF,-,-,TRBV28,TRBJ1-3
TGCGCCAGTGGGCTAGGGCCCTACGAGCAGTACTTC,CASGLGPYEQYF,-,-,TRBV5-1,TRBJ2-7
TGTGCCAGCAGCTTAGTTCCAGGGCGGAAGTTCTTC,CASSLVPGRKFF,once,-,TRBV11-2,TRBJ2-1
TGTGCCAGCAGCTATCGCCCTCTCTACGAGCAGTACTTC,CASSYRPLYEQYF,-,-,TRBV6-5,TRBJ2-7
TGTGCCAGCAGCCAAGTCGAGCGGGGGCGCCCGGCTTTC,CASSQVERGRPAF,-,TRBD2,TRBV4-2,TRBJ2-6
TGTGCCAGCAGTGAGCGGGACAACTATGGCTACACCTTC,CASSERDNYGYTF,few,-,TRBV6-1,TRBJ1-2
TGTGCCAGCAGCGTTGGACTAAGGGATGAGCAGTTCTTC,CASSVGLRDEQFF,-,-,TRBV11-2,TRBJ2-1
TGTGCCAGCAGCCCCCCCGGAGGGTTGAGAAAACTGTTTTTT,CASSPPGGLRKLFF,-,-,TRBV11-2,TRBJ1-4
TGTGCCAGCAGAGACCGGGACGTTGAAGCTTTCTTT,CASRDRDVEAFF,-,-,TRBV19,TRBJ1-1
TGCGCCAGCAGCCCCCGACTAGCGGGAGATACGCAGTATTTT,CASSPRLAGDTQYF,-,TRBD2,TRBV4-1,TRBJ2-3
TGTGCCACCAGCACCGGTGAGTTGTACGATGAGCAGTTCTTC,CATSTGELYDEQFF,-,-,TRBV15,TRBJ2-1
TGTGCCAGCAGCTCACACGACAGGGCCTCCTACGAGCAGTACTTC,CASSSHDRASYEQYF,-,TRBD1,TRBV7-8,TRBJ2-7
TGTGCCAGTAGTCCGGGGGCTCTCACTGAAGCTTTCTTT,CASSPGALTEAFF,-,-,TRBV19,TRBJ1-1
TGTGCCAGCAGCTTGGTGGGCAGCCTAGCCAAAAACATTCAGTACTTC,CASSLVGSLAKNIQYF,-,-,TRBV5-5,TRBJ2-4
TGTGCCAGCAAGGGTGGGAACTATCAGCCCCAGCATTTT,CASKGGNYQPQHF,-,-,TRBV6-6,TRBJ1-5
TGTGCCGGCCGGGTCTCCCCACATCAAGAGACCCAGTACTTC,CAGRVSPHQETQYF,-,-,TRBV6-6,TRBJ2-5
TGTGCCAGCAGCCAAGAAGGGGGACAGGGGAACACTGAAGCTTTCTTT,CASSQEGGQGNTEAFF,-,TRBD1,TRBV4-2,TRBJ1-1
TGTGCCAGCTCACCAAGGACAGGCCAAGAGACCCAGTACTTC,CASSPRTGQETQYF,-,TRBD1,TRBV18,TRBJ2-5